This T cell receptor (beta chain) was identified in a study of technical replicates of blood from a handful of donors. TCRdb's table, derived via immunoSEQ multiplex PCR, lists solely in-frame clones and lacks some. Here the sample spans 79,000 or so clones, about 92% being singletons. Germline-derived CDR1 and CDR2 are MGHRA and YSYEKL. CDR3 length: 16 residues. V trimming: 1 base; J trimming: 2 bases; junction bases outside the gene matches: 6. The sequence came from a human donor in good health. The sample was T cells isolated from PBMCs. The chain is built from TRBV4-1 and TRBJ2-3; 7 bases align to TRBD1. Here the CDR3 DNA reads TGCGCCAGCAGCCAAGTTTTTGAGGGGGCCACAGATACGCAGTATTTT. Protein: CASSQVFEGATDTQYF.